Listed below are T cell receptor beta chains from one sample, sequenced in a study of vaccination effects on CD4 cells after COVID-19. These receptors have no identified antigens. The protocol was immunoSEQ multiplex PCR, while the TCRdb copy is restricted to in-frame clones and leaves out a portion. The sample has about 30,000 clones, around three fifths seen once. Sequenced material: CD4+ T cells from PBMCs cultured without peptide, taken before COVID-19 vaccination. Receptors were obtained from a human donor who received a COVID-19 vaccine. Each CDR3 is given with its conserved first and last residue. A D gene is named only where the DNA matches it firmly. Rows may omit the clone size; those that give it use once, few, many or a size class.

v_gene	abundance	d_gene	j_gene	CDR3nt	CDR3aa
TRBV2	.	.	TRBJ1-1	TGTGCCAGCAGTGTAGGCGCGGGAGGGAACACTGAAGCTTTCTTT	CASSVGAGGNTEAFF
TRBV19	.	TRBD2	TRBJ2-2	TGTGCCAGTAGCCCAGCTAGCGGGAGGGCGCGAACCGGGGAGCTGTTTTTT	CASSPASGRARTGELFF
TRBV11-2	once	.	TRBJ1-2	TGTGCCAGCAGCTTAGGTCTAGAGGGCTATGGCTACACCTTC	CASSLGLEGYGYTF
TRBV13	few	.	TRBJ2-2	TGTGCCAGCAGCTTAGGCCGAATATACACCGGGGAGCTGTTTTTT	CASSLGRIYTGELFF
TRBV9	.	TRBD1	TRBJ1-3	TGTGCCAGCAGCGTCAATATCGGGACAGGGAGCTCTGGAAACACCATATATTTT	CASSVNIGTGSSGNTIYF
TRBV9	.	.	TRBJ2-3	TGTGCCAGCAGGAAAACCCCGATGAGCACAGATACGCAGTATTTT	CASRKTPMSTDTQYF
TRBV25-1	few	.	TRBJ1-2	TGTGCCAGCAGTACGACCAAAAACTATGGCTACACCTTC	CASSTTKNYGYTF
TRBV7-9	.	.	TRBJ1-2	TGTGCCAGCAGCTCGATACTAGGGGGGGACTATGGCTACACCTTC	CASSSILGGDYGYTF
TRBV7-9	.	TRBD1	TRBJ1-1	TGTGCCAGCAGCTTAGGCGACGGGACAGGGGGCACTGAAGCTTTCTTT	CASSLGDGTGGTEAFF
TRBV5-1	few	TRBD1	TRBJ2-1	TGCGCCAGCAGCACCCGGACAGGGGTATACAATGAGCAGTTCTTC	CASSTRTGVYNEQFF
TRBV7-9	.	.	TRBJ1-2	TGTGCCAGCAGCTTCGGGATTGACCTTAACTATGGCTACACCTTC	CASSFGIDLNYGYTF
TRBV2	few	.	TRBJ1-3	TGTGCCAGCACCCCCAATAGTCCTGTCCAGGGCGCCATATATTTT	CASTPNSPVQGAIYF
TRBV25-1	.	.	TRBJ1-6	TGTGCCAGCAGTAGCACAGTAGTGACTAATTCACCCCTCCACTTT	CASSSTVVTNSPLHF
TRBV25-1	.	.	TRBJ2-7	TGTGCCAGCAGTGTCGAAGGGGGATCCTACGAGCAGTACTTC	CASSVEGGSYEQYF
TRBV4-1	once	.	TRBJ1-4	TGCGCCAGCAGACCTACAACAACTAATGAAAAACTGTTTTTT	CASRPTTTNEKLFF
TRBV1	once	.	TRBJ2-5	TGCACCAGCCACCTGTCGGGAACCCAGTACTTC	CTSHLSGTQYF
TRBV6-1	few	.	TRBJ1-5	TGTGCCAGCAGTGATAGGCCCTACTTGGGCAATCAGCCCCAGCATTTT	CASSDRPYLGNQPQHF
TRBV6-5	once	TRBD1	TRBJ2-1	TGTGCCAGCAGTTTCCGGGACAGGGGTGCCAATGAGCAGTTCTTC	CASSFRDRGANEQFF
TRBV10-2	.	.	TRBJ2-2	TGCGCCAGCGACAGAATGAACACCGGGGAGCTGTTTTTT	CASDRMNTGELFF
TRBV5-1	.	.	TRBJ2-3	TGCGCCAGCAGCTTGGCGGGAGCCACAGATACGCAGTATTTT	CASSLAGATDTQYF
TRBV3-1/TRBV3-2	.	.	TRBJ1-2	TGTGCCAGCAGCCCCGCCGAGTCTGGCTACACCTTC	CASSPAESGYTF
TRBV7-2	.	.	TRBJ2-7	TGTGCCAGCAGCGACCCGTTGGGCGGACCGTCCTACGAGCAGTACTTC	CASSDPLGGPSYEQYF
TRBV29-1	.	TRBD1	TRBJ1-2	TGCAGCGTTACCGGGACAGTTAACTATGGCTACACCTTC	CSVTGTVNYGYTF
TRBV2	.	TRBD2	TRBJ2-7	TGTGCCAGCATCCGGAGTAGCGGGGGGGCAAGGGAGCAGTACTTC	CASIRSSGGAREQYF
TRBV2	.	.	TRBJ2-2	TGTGCCAGCTGGGGCATACGGGGCCCTAACACCGGGGAGCTGTTTTTT	CASWGIRGPNTGELFF
TRBV19	.	.	TRBJ1-5	TGTGCCAGTAGTAAACACCGGGACTTTAGCAATCAGCCCCAGCATTTT	CASSKHRDFSNQPQHF
TRBV24-1	few	TRBD1	TRBJ1-2	TGTGCCACCAGTGATTCGGGACAGATCTATGGCTACACCTTC	CATSDSGQIYGYTF
TRBV21-1	.	.	TRBJ2-5	TGTGCCAGCAGCAAAGGCGGAAGCAGACTAGCGGGGACTCAAGAGACCCAGTACTTC	CASSKGGSRLAGTQETQYF
TRBV18	.	TRBD2	TRBJ2-5	TGTGCCAGCTCACCGAAGCTAGCGGGGCAAGAGACCCAGTACTTC	CASSPKLAGQETQYF
TRBV10-3	.	TRBD1	TRBJ1-2	TGTGCCATCAGTGAGGGACAGGGAGGTGGCTACACCTTC	CAISEGQGGGYTF
TRBV5-6	.	.	TRBJ1-2	TGTGCCAGCAGCTTTCAGGTAGTAGACTATGGCTACACCTTC	CASSFQVVDYGYTF
TRBV6-5	.	TRBD2	TRBJ2-7	TGTGCCAGCAGTTACTTGGGCGGGAGGGTCACCTACGAGCAGTACTTC	CASSYLGGRVTYEQYF
TRBV6-1	.	TRBD1	TRBJ1-1	TGTGCCAGTACGACAGGGGGGAGCATGAACACTGAAGCTTTCTTT	CASTTGGSMNTEAFF
TRBV2	few	TRBD2	TRBJ2-1	TGTGCCAGCAGTTCGACTAGCGGAGTCTACAATGAGCAGTTCTTC	CASSSTSGVYNEQFF
TRBV11-2	.	TRBD1	TRBJ1-5	TGTGCCAGCAGCCAGGACAGGGGACAGCCCCAGCATTTT	CASSQDRGQPQHF
TRBV3-1/TRBV3-2	.	TRBD1	TRBJ2-7	TGTGCCAGCAGCCCCCTAGCAGGGGGCGGGGACGAGCAGTACTTC	CASSPLAGGGDEQYF
TRBV2	.	.	TRBJ1-5	TGTGCCAGCAGTGGGTACCAGAATCAGCCCCAGCATTTT	CASSGYQNQPQHF
TRBV19	.	.	TRBJ2-7	TGTGCCAGTAGTGAGAGTTCCTACGAGCAGTACTTC	CASSESSYEQYF